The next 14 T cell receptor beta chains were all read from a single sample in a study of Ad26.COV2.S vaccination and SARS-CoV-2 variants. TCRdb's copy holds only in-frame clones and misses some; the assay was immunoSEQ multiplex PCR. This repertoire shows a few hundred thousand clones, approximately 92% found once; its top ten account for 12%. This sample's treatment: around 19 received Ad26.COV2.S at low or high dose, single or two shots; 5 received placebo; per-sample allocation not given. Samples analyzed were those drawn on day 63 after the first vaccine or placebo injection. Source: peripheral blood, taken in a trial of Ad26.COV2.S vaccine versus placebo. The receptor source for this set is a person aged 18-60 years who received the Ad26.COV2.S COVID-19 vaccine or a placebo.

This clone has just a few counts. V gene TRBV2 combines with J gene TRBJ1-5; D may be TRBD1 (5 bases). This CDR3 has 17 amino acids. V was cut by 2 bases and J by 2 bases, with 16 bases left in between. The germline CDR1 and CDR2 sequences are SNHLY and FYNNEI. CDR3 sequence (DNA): TGTGCCAGCAGTGAATGGGCCGGGGGGGATCGCAATCAGCCCCAGCATTTT. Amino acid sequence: CASSEWAGGDRNQPQHF.

The CDR3 reads CASSLEGTTLNEQFF. DNA of the CDR3: TGCGCCAGCAGCTTGGAGGGGACTACCTTGAATGAGCAGTTCTTC. The genes are TRBV5-1 and TRBJ2-1; the match to TRBD2 covers 7 bases. This CDR3 is 15 amino acids long. Per germline, CDR1 SGHRS and CDR2 YFSETQ. Unmatched junction bases numbered 7, after V lost 0 bases and J lost 7 bases.

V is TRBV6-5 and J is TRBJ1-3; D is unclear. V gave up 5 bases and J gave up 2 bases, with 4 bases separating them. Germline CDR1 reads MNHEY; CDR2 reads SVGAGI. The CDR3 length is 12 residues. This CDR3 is CASSHAGNTIYF. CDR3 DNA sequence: TGTGCCAGCAGTCACGCTGGAAACACCATATATTTT.

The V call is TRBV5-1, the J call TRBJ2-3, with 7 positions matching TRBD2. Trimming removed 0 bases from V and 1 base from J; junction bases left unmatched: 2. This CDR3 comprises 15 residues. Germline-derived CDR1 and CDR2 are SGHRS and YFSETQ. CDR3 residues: CASSLDGRRTDTQYF. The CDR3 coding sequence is TGCGCCAGCAGCTTGGACGGGAGGCGCACAGATACGCAGTATTTT.

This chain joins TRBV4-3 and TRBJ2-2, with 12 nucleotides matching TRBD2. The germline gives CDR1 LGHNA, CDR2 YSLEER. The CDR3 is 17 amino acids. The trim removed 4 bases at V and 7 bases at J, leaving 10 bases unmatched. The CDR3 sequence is CASSLTMTSGSRGELFF. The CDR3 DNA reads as TGCGCCAGCAGCCTGACTATGACTAGCGGGAGCCGCGGGGAGCTGTTTTTT.

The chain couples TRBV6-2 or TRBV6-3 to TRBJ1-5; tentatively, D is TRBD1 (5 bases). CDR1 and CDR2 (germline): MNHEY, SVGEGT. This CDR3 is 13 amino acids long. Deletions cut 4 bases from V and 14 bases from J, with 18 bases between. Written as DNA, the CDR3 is TGTGCCAGCAGTTCGCGGCCTTCGGACACGGAGCATTTT. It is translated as CASSSRPSDTEHF.

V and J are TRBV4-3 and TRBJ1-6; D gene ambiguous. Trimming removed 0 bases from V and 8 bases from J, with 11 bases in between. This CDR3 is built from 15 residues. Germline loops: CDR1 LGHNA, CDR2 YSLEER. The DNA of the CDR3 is TGCGCCAGCAGCCAAGATCTTTTCGGTGATTCACCCCTCCACTTT. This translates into CASSQDLFGDSPLHF.

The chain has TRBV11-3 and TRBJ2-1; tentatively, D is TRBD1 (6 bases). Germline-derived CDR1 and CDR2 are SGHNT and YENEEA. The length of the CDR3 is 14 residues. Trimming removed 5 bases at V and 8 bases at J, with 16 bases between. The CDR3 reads CASSKRGGADEQFF. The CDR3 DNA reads TGTGCCAGCAGCAAAAGAGGGGGAGCAGATGAGCAGTTCTTC.

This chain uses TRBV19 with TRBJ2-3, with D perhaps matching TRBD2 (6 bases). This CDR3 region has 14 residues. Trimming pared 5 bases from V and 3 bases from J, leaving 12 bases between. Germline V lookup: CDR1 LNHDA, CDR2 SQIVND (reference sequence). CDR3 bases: TGTGCCAGTAGTCCGGGACTCCCAACAGATACGCAGTATTTT. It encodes CASSPGLPTDTQYF.

The CDR3 protein is CASTLGVAGGETQYF. The CDR3 region has the DNA TGTGCCAGCACCTTGGGGGTAGCGGGAGGTGAGACCCAGTACTTC. This chain connects TRBV7-4 to TRBJ2-5, with 10 bases lining up with TRBD2. CDR3 length equals 15 residues. The germline CDR1 and CDR2 sequences are SGHVT and SQSDAQ. The V and J ends lost 7 bases and 5 bases, in that order; junction bases with no gene match: 10.

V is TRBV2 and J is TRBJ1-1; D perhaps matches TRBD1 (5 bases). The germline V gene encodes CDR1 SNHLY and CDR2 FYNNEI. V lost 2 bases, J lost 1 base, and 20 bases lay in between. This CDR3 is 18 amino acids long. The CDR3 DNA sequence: TGTGCCAGCAGTGAAAGGTTAGCAGGGAAAGGGTGGAACACTGAAGCTTTCTTT. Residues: CASSERLAGKGWNTEAFF.

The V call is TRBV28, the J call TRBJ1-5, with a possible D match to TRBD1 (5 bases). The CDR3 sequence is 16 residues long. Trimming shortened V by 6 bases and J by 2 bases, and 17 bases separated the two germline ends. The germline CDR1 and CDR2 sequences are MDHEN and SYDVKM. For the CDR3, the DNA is TGTGCCAGCAGCCCTTGGCAGGGAGATGGCAATCAGCCCCAGCATTTT. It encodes CASSPWQGDGNQPQHF.

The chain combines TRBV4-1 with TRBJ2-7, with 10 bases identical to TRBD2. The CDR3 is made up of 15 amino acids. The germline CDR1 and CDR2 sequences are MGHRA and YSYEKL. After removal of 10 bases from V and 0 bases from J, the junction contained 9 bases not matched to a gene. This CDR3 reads CATSRASGSSYEQYF. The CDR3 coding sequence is TGCGCCACCTCCCGGGCTAGCGGGAGCTCCTACGAGCAGTACTTC.

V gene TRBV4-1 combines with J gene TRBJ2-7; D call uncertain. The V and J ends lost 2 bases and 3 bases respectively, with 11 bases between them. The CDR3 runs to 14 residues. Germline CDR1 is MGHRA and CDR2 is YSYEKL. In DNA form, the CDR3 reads TGCGCCAGCAGCCAAAAGGCGGATCTCTACGAGCAGTACTTC. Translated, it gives CASSQKADLYEQYF.